This T cell receptor beta chain stems from a study of cytomegalovirus exposure and HLA in healthy donors. The study, taken as a whole, reports: Among donors in an Asian-associated ancestry cluster, a later analysis reportedly found fewer N-insertions than the roughly 700-donor mean. Roughly uniform depth of sequencing across donors was assumed in presence/absence analyses. Accurate predictions that matched the HLA-A and HLA-B alleles of most subjects were reportedly made from TCR beta sequences. Among TCR beta chains of equal frequency, HLA-associated ones were more clonally expanded in a later analysis.

This PCR relied on a set of 60 Vbeta primers and 13 Jbeta primers. The repertoire was sequenced with immunoSEQ multiplex PCR; TCRdb's copy has only in-frame clones and lacks some. The sample records over 100,000 clones, roughly 68% being singletons. Comment on this clone: Its antigen is still unknown.

V gave up 5 bases and J gave up 7 bases; unmatched junction bases: 4. The CDR3 runs 14 residues. CDR1 and CDR2 (germline): SGHVS, FNYEAQ. This chain joins TRBV7-6 and TRBJ2-1; 11 nucleotides line up with TRBD2. The material sequenced was PBMCs. The receptor's source is a woman aged 30 to 39 in good health and CMV-seronegative. The CDR3 region is CASSMTSGVNEQFF. DNA of the CDR3: TGTGCCAGCAGCATGACTAGCGGGGTAAATGAGCAGTTCTTC.